These T cell receptor beta chains were read from a single sample in a study of OX40 agonist ivuxolimab in advanced cancers. Assay used: immunoSEQ multiplex PCR; TCRdb lists only in-frame clones, some missing. This sample carries about 16,000 clones, about 86% of them seen once, and the ten largest clones take 0.65% to 0.7%. The sequenced sample was CD4+ or CD8+ T cells sorted from blood, obtained in a trial of the OX40 agonist ivuxolimab. The receptors stem from an adult with an advanced solid tumor such as melanoma, head and neck, liver or kidney cancer. CDR3s include the opening cysteine and the closing phenylalanine or tryptophan. The order of the fields is D gene, clone size, V gene, J gene, CDR3 protein, CDR3 DNA. The D gene is left open where the match is weak. Clone size appears in some rows only: once, few, many, or a class for an expanded clone.

D: NA; size: once; V: TRBV29-1; J: TRBJ1-1; CDR3: CSVALGVYTEAFF; DNA: TGCAGCGTCGCGCTAGGGGTATACACTGAAGCTTTCTTT
D: NA; size: NA; V: TRBV11-2; J: TRBJ1-3; CDR3: CASSYGPGGGNTIYF; DNA: TGTGCCAGCAGCTACGGTCCGGGAGGTGGAAACACCATATATTTT
D: NA; size: NA; V: TRBV6-5; J: TRBJ2-5; CDR3: CASSRRAQETQYF; DNA: TGTGCCAGCAGCCGCAGGGCCCAAGAGACCCAGTACTTC
D: TRBD1; size: NA; V: TRBV6-5; J: TRBJ1-5; CDR3: CASSKGTGSNQPQHF; DNA: TGTGCCAGCAGCAAAGGGACAGGTAGCAATCAGCCCCAGCATTTT
D: NA; size: NA; V: TRBV2; J: TRBJ1-1; CDR3: CASRQDLTEAFF; DNA: TGTGCCAGCAGACAGGACCTAACTGAAGCTTTCTTT
D: TRBD1; size: NA; V: TRBV5-3; J: TRBJ1-5; CDR3: CARSWRGRRNQPQHF; DNA: TGTGCCAGAAGCTGGAGGGGGCGACGGAATCAGCCCCAGCATTTT
D: NA; size: NA; V: TRBV27; J: TRBJ2-1; CDR3: CASSFHSTHNEQFF; DNA: TGTGCCAGCAGTTTCCACAGTACCCACAATGAGCAGTTCTTC
D: NA; size: NA; V: TRBV5-6; J: TRBJ2-7; CDR3: CASSPGRRTYEQYF; DNA: TGTGCCAGCAGCCCGGGACGTAGGACCTACGAGCAGTACTTC
D: NA; size: NA; V: TRBV5-1; J: TRBJ2-7; CDR3: CASTAPSTRFYYEQYF; DNA: TGCGCCAGCACTGCACCCTCAACCCGATTCTACTACGAGCAGTACTTC
D: TRBD2; size: NA; V: TRBV11-2; J: TRBJ2-1; CDR3: CASSLSGTYNEQFF; DNA: TGTGCCAGCAGCTTAAGCGGGACCTACAATGAGCAGTTCTTC
D: NA; size: NA; V: TRBV4-1; J: TRBJ1-3; CDR3: CASSQASVGGLRGWNTIYF; DNA: TGCGCCAGCAGCCAAGCTAGTGTGGGGGGGCTGAGAGGGTGGAACACCATATATTTT
D: NA; size: NA; V: TRBV19; J: TRBJ1-1; CDR3: CASPPPGRYTEAFF; DNA: TGTGCCAGTCCCCCCCCCGGGCGATACACTGAAGCTTTCTTT
D: TRBD1; size: NA; V: TRBV18; J: TRBJ2-6; CDR3: CASSPLAGTVNSGANVLTF; DNA: TGTGCCAGCTCACCCCTAGCCGGGACAGTCAACTCTGGGGCCAACGTCCTGACTTTC